The 5 T cell receptor beta chains given below trace back to one sample, sequenced in a study of identifying expanded T cells in peripheral blood. This table comes from immunoSEQ multiplex PCR, and its TCRdb copy is limited to in-frame clones, with some not included. The table records under 95,000 clones, around 89% of them present only once. Sequenced sample: blood. The receptors were gathered from a person between 18 and 69 years old in good health.

The CDR3 protein is CAWSTRGGDSPLHF. The CDR3 region has the DNA TGTGCCTGGAGTACCAGGGGTGGAGATTCACCCCTCCACTTT. The rearrangement uses TRBV30 and TRBJ1-6; D is possibly TRBD1 (6 bases). The germline CDR1 and CDR2 sequences are GTSNPN and SVGIG (reference sequence). The germline V and J ends were trimmed by 2 bases and 8 bases, with 13 bases remaining between them. CDR3 length equals 14 residues.

The chain links TRBV6-1 to TRBJ2-1; 8 bases are a match to TRBD2. Trimming at V came to 10 bases and at J to 5 bases, leaving 1 base not matched to a gene. The germline CDR1 and CDR2 sequences are MNHNS and SASEGT. The CDR3 has 11 residues. In nucleotides, the CDR3 is TGTGCCATACTAGCGGACAATGAGCAGTTCTTC. It translates to CAILADNEQFF.

This clone was detected a few times. The J gene is TRBJ1-5, the V gene TRBV10-2; D not certain. Trimming stripped 3 bases from V and 7 bases from J, with 10 bases between. Germline CDR1 reads WSHSY; CDR2 reads SAAADI. This CDR3 has 13 amino acids. The CDR3 nucleotides read TGCGCCAGCAGTGAATTTCCGAGACAGCCCCAGCATTTT. This translates into CASSEFPRQPQHF.

Only one count was recorded for this clone. V is TRBV19 and J is TRBJ2-2, with D perhaps TRBD2 (5 bases). Germline V gene sequence: CDR1 LNHDA, CDR2 SQIVND (reference sequence). Trimming shortened V by 3 bases and J by 4 bases, and 12 bases separated the two germline ends. The CDR3 has 15 residues. CDR3 sequence (DNA): TGTGCCAGTAGTATCCCCGGGGTGAGCACCGGGGAGCTGTTTTTT. As protein: CASSIPGVSTGELFF.

The chain combines TRBV5-4 with TRBJ2-2, with TRBD2 matching over 9 bases. Germline V gene lookup returns CDR1 SGHNT and CDR2 YYREEE (reference sequence). After removal of 0 bases from V and 1 base from J, the junction contained 4 bases not matched to a gene. This CDR3 contains 17 residues. The CDR3 region has the DNA TGTGCCAGCAGCTTGGATAGCGGGGGCCTGAACACCGGGGAGCTGTTTTTT. It codes for CASSLDSGGLNTGELFF. Filled out from reference TRBV5-4 and TRBJ2-2, the complete variable domain reads ETGVTQSPTHLIKTRGQQVTLRCSSQSGHNTVSWYQQALGQGPQFIFQYYREEENGRGNFPPRFSGLQFPNYSSELNVNALELDDSALYLCASSLDSGGLNTGELFFGEGSRLTVL.